This entry lists 30 T cell receptor beta chains sequenced from one sample in a study of T cells in Graves' hyperthyroidism and ophthalmopathy. Amplification targeted TCR beta CDR3 regions from RNA transcripts. A set of HTBI primers served as the primers for a first-round RT-PCR of the TCR CDR3. TCRdb re-called the multiplex PCR reads with MiXCR, one entry per CDR3 protein. The sample yields about 96,000 distinct CDR3 sequences, around 50% seen once. Sequenced material: blood. The receptor source for this set is a woman aged 40 to 50 with Graves' hyperthyroidism.

This clonotype has ten or more counts. The chain combines TRBV7-8 with TRBJ2-7; 7 bases match TRBD1. Unmatched junction bases numbered 12, after V lost 8 bases and J lost 2 bases. Germline values: CDR1 SGHVS, CDR2 FQNEAQ. The CDR3 sequence is 15 residues long. CDR3 amino acids: CASSPGTASTYEQYF. CDR3 bases: TGTGCCAGCTCACCAGGGACAGCATCAACCTACGAGCAGTACTTC.

This chain connects TRBV20-1 to TRBJ1-4; D gene ambiguous. The CDR3 consists of 13 residues. Trimming took off 3 bases at V and 7 bases at J, with 12 bases between the two ends. From germline, CDR1 is DFQATT and CDR2 SNEGSKA (reference sequence). The chain's CDR3 is CSARGPRFEKLFF. CDR3 coding DNA: TGCAGTGCTAGGGGCCCGCGTTTTGAAAAACTGTTTTTT.

Comments on this clonotype: Since a much larger clone is just one base distant, this may be a read error. V gene TRBV10-3 combines with J gene TRBJ2-7, with a tentative D call TRBD2 (6 bases). Trimming removed 10 bases at V and 3 bases at J, with 16 bases between. Germline assignment: CDR1 ENHRY and CDR2 SYGVKD. The length of the CDR3 is 13 residues. Written as DNA, the CDR3 is TGTGCCAGCTCCGGGAGTGCGCACTACGAGCAGTACTTC. Translating it yields CASSGSAHYEQYF.

This clonotype was seen ten or more times. This chain uses TRBV5-1 with TRBJ2-3, with 8 bases aligning to TRBD2. V shed 0 bases, J shed 0 bases, and the junction held 6 bases outside the gene matches. Germline-derived CDR1 and CDR2 are SGHRS and YFSETQ. The CDR3 contains 17 residues. The CDR3 sequence is CASSLGSGSWSTDTQYF. The CDR3 DNA reads as TGCGCCAGCAGCTTGGGGAGCGGGAGTTGGAGCACAGATACGCAGTATTTT.

V and J are TRBV29-1 and TRBJ2-5; D unclear. Looked up from germline, CDR1 is SQVTM and CDR2 is ANQGSEA. This CDR3 contains 11 residues. Trimming shortened V by 7 bases and J by 4 bases, and 10 bases separated the two germline ends. The CDR3 bases are TGCAGCGCTACGGGTCTAGAGACCCAGTACTTC. Residues: CSATGLETQYF.

This clonotype was seen a single time. The chain links TRBV9 to TRBJ1-6; no firm D call. The ends were cut back, 0 bases at V and 2 bases at J, with 9 bases in the middle. The CDR3 has 16 amino acids. Germline V gives CDR1 SGDLS, CDR2 YYNGEE. The CDR3 protein is CASSVGGHAYNSPLHF. CDR3 in DNA: TGTGCCAGCAGCGTAGGTGGGCACGCCTATAATTCACCCCTCCACTTT.

The CDR3 sequence is CASSRGGGGTDTQYF. CDR3 DNA sequence: TGTGCCAGCAGCCGGGGGGGAGGGGGCACAGATACGCAGTATTTT. This chain uses TRBV7-2 with TRBJ2-3; 8 bases are shared with TRBD2. CDR3 size: 15 residues. V was pared by 5 bases and J by 1 base, with 5 bases of the junction left unmatched. Germline V CDR1 and CDR2: SGHTA, FQGNSA. Based on the CDR3 plus reference TRBV7-2 and TRBJ2-3, the full variable domain is GAGVSQSPSNKVTEKGKDVELRCDPISGHTALYWYRQSLGQGLEFLIYFQGNSAPDKSGLPSDRFSAERTGGSVSTLTIQRTQQEDSAVYLCASSRGGGGTDTQYFGPGTRLTVL.

With regard to this clonotype: Since no conserved phenylalanine or tryptophan closes the CDR3, a read error is the likely cause. This chain links TRBV7-9 with TRBJ1-1; D is ambiguous. This CDR3 region has 13 residues. The germline V gene encodes CDR1 SEHNR and CDR2 FQNEAQ (reference sequence). Trimming stripped 8 bases from V and 1 base from J, with 11 bases between. CDR3 in DNA: TGTGCCAGCTCACCAAGAGCGAACACTGAAGCTTTCTGT. It is translated as CASSPRANTEAFC.

This clonotype was picked up many times. The chain couples TRBV6-6 to TRBJ2-7; 12 nucleotides line up with TRBD1. The CDR3 spans 15 residues. Looked up from germline, CDR1 is MNHNY and CDR2 is SVGAGI (reference sequence). V lost 4 bases, J lost 5 bases, and 6 bases stayed unmatched. In DNA form, the CDR3 reads TGTGCCAGCAGTTCCGGGACAGGGGGCAGGGACGAGCAGTACTTC. This translates into CASSSGTGGRDEQYF.

V is TRBV15 and J is TRBJ2-5; 9 positions agree with TRBD1. Germline V gene sequence: CDR1 LNHNV, CDR2 YYDKDF (reference sequence). V trimming: 5 bases; J trimming: 1 base; junction bases outside the gene matches: 5. The CDR3 consists of 15 residues. In DNA form, the CDR3 reads TGTGCCACCAGCCCGCCGACAGGGGGCCAAGAGACCCAGTACTTC. It translates to CATSPPTGGQETQYF. Based on the CDR3 plus reference TRBV15 and TRBJ2-5, the full variable domain is DAMVIQNPRYQVTQFGKPVTLSCSQTLNHNVMYWYQQKSSQAPKLLFHYYDKDFNNEADTPDNFQSRRPNTSFCFLDIRSPGLGDTAMYLCATSPPTGGQETQYFGPGTRLLVL.

The V call is TRBV9, the J call TRBJ2-3, with 7 bases fitting TRBD1. J was trimmed by 4 bases and V by 3 bases; bases with no gene match: 8. This CDR3 spans 15 amino acids. Germline V CDR1 and CDR2: SGDLS, YYNGEE. The CDR3 sequence is CASSARQGWADTQYF. The CDR3 DNA follows: TGTGCCAGCAGCGCCAGACAGGGATGGGCAGATACGCAGTATTTT.

The rearrangement uses TRBV10-3 and TRBJ2-5; tentatively, D is TRBD2 (6 bases). The V end lost 6 bases, the J end lost 2 bases, and 10 bases lay between the germline ends. CDR3 length: 13 amino acids. Germline V gene data show CDR1 as ENHRY and CDR2 as SYGVKD. The CDR3 here is CAIRGGDQETQYF. DNA of the CDR3: TGTGCCATCAGGGGGGGAGATCAAGAGACCCAGTACTTC.

The chain uses TRBV13 and TRBJ2-2; no clear D gene. V was pared by 5 bases and J by 8 bases, with 12 bases between. This CDR3 spans 13 amino acids. Germline V gene lookup returns CDR1 PRHDT and CDR2 FYEKMQ (reference sequence). CDR3 in DNA: TGTGCCAGCAGCCAAGTAGGCGTTGGGGAGCTGTTTTTT. Amino acids: CASSQVGVGELFF. Together with reference TRBV13 and TRBJ2-2, the CDR3 gives the full variable domain: AAGVIQSPRHLIKEKRETATLKCYPIPRHDTVYWYQQGPGQDPQFLISFYEKMQSDKGSIPDRFSAQQFSDYHSELNMSSLELGDSALYFCASSQVGVGELFFGEGSRLTVL.

The V call is TRBV2, the J call TRBJ2-7, with 11 bases aligning to TRBD1. This CDR3 has 14 residues. In germline, CDR1 is SNHLY, CDR2 FYNNEI. J was trimmed by 6 bases and V by 6 bases; bases with no gene match: 7. The CDR3 loop is CASSQDRGPGEQYF. The CDR3 coding sequence is TGTGCCAGCAGCCAGGACAGGGGGCCGGGCGAGCAGTACTTC.

In its sample, this clonotype was seen many times. The V and J genes are TRBV9 and TRBJ2-7; the match to TRBD1 covers 10 bases. Trimming removed 3 bases from V and 5 bases from J; junction bases left unmatched: 5. The CDR3 consists of 14 residues. Germline CDR1 SGDLS, CDR2 YYNGEE. This chain's CDR3 is CASSATGGADEQYF. In DNA, the CDR3 is TGTGCCAGCAGCGCGACAGGGGGCGCGGACGAGCAGTACTTC.

This clonotype was seen ten or more times. The rearrangement joins TRBV7-3 to TRBJ1-1; D remains ambiguous. Trimming pared 1 base from V and 4 bases from J, leaving 10 bases between. In germline, CDR1 is SGHTA, CDR2 FQGTGA. This CDR3 region has 14 residues. The CDR3 region has the DNA TGTGCCAGCAGCTTAATGGGCGCTGGCACTGAAGCTTTCTTT. It encodes CASSLMGAGTEAFF.

Comments on this clonotype: Being one base from a much bigger clone, this may be a read error. In nucleotides, the CDR3 is TGCGCCAGCAGCACTGAGCCGACAGGGGCGAACACCGGGGAGCTGTTTTTT. Its translation: CASSTEPTGANTGELFF. The V call is TRBV5-1, the J call TRBJ2-2, with 8 bases lining up with TRBD1. The V gene end was trimmed by 4 bases and the J gene end by 0 bases; junction bases not matched to a gene: 8. Germline CDR1 and CDR2: SGHRS and YFSETQ. The CDR3 totals 17 residues.

This clonotype was seen repeatedly, ten times or more. This rearrangement joins TRBV12-3 or TRBV12-4 to TRBJ1-2, with 8 nucleotides matching TRBD1. This CDR3 region has 14 residues. V lost 6 bases, J lost 3 bases, and 6 bases stayed unmatched. In DNA form, the CDR3 reads TGTGCCAGCAGGATCCCGACAGGGGACTATGGCTACACCTTC. It codes for CASRIPTGDYGYTF.

This clonotype was counted ten times or more. V is TRBV5-6 and J is TRBJ2-5, with D possibly TRBD2 on 8 matching bases. The germline V and J ends were trimmed by 3 bases and 4 bases, with 19 bases remaining between them. CDR1 is SGHDT, CDR2 YYEEEE, per germline. The CDR3 loop spans 16 amino acids. The CDR3 loop reads CASSYYTGAGGETQYF. CDR3 DNA sequence: TGTGCCAGCAGCTATTACACAGGGGCGGGGGGAGAGACCCAGTACTTC.

V is TRBV20-1 and J is TRBJ1-2; weak D call: TRBD1 (5 bases). The ends were cut back, 6 bases at V and 8 bases at J, with 19 bases in the middle. There are 13 residues in the CDR3. Germline CDR1 and CDR2: DFQATT and SNEGSKA (reference sequence). CDR3 sequence reads: CSASKDSGGGYTF. The CDR3 bases are TGCAGTGCCAGCAAAGACAGCGGTGGAGGCTACACCTTC.

This clonotype was seen only a few times. The chain is built from TRBV29-1 and TRBJ2-7; 13 positions match TRBD2. V gave up 5 bases and J gave up 5 bases; unmatched junction bases: 6. CDR1 and CDR2 (germline): SQVTM, ANQGSEA. This CDR3 spans 14 amino acids. This CDR3 is CSVKTSGRWHEQYF. CDR3 DNA: TGCAGCGTTAAGACTAGCGGGAGGTGGCACGAGCAGTACTTC.

This clonotype was seen ten or more times. V gene TRBV3-1 combines with J gene TRBJ1-1; D unresolved. V gave up 3 bases and J gave up 1 base, with 6 bases separating them. The CDR3 covers 13 residues. The germline V gene has CDR1 LGHDT and CDR2 YNNKEL (reference sequence). The CDR3 reads CASSQVENTEAFF. CDR3 nucleotide sequence: TGTGCCAGCAGCCAGGTAGAGAACACTGAAGCTTTCTTT.

This chain joins TRBV9 and TRBJ2-7; 10 nucleotides agree with TRBD1. CDR3 length: 18 amino acids. V dropped 2 bases and J dropped 2; count of bases not matched to a gene: 13. Germline values: CDR1 SGDLS, CDR2 YYNGEE. DNA of the CDR3: TGTGCCAGCAGCGTTGAAGACACCGGGACAGGGGACGCCTACGAGCAGTACTTC. Translation: CASSVEDTGTGDAYEQYF.

This clonotype was seen a handful of times. The chain joins TRBV4-2 to TRBJ1-4, with TRBD1 identical over 10 bases. Trimming removed 1 base from V and 8 bases from J; junction bases left unmatched: 4. The germline V gene has CDR1 LGHNA and CDR2 YNFKEQ. The CDR3 spans 15 residues. Here the CDR3 DNA reads TGTGCCAGCAGCCAAGCCGGGACAGGGGAGGAAAAACTGTTTTTT. It translates to CASSQAGTGEEKLFF.

The rearrangement links TRBV7-9 to TRBJ2-5, with D perhaps being TRBD1 or TRBD2 (5 bases each). With 3 bases removed from V and 4 bases from J, the gap between germline ends came to 15 bases. The CDR3 consists of 15 residues. Per germline, CDR1 SEHNR and CDR2 FQNEAQ (reference sequence). In DNA form, the CDR3 reads TGTGCCAGCAGCTTGGAGCCTTCCGGGACAGAGACCCAGTACTTC. It is translated as CASSLEPSGTETQYF.

This clonotype was found many times. This chain links TRBV9 with TRBJ2-5; 8 positions match TRBD2. With 3 bases clipped from V and 6 bases from J, the junction kept 7 bases outside the gene matches. Germline V gene sequence: CDR1 SGDLS, CDR2 YYNGEE. The CDR3 totals 14 residues. This CDR3 is CASSGGSGTQTQYF. CDR3 nucleotide sequence: TGTGCCAGCAGCGGGGGTAGCGGGACCCAGACCCAGTACTTC. Full variable domain (missing parts from reference TRBV9 and TRBJ2-5): DSGVTQTPKHLITATGQRVTLRCSPRSGDLSVYWYQQSLDQGLQFLIQYYNGEERAKGNILERFSAQQFPDLHSELNLSSLELGDSALYFCASSGGSGTQTQYFGPGTRLLVL.

The V gene is TRBV20-1, the J gene TRBJ2-5, with 9 positions matching TRBD2. CDR1 is DFQATT, CDR2 SNEGSKA, per germline (reference sequence). The CDR3 has 11 residues. V was pared by 6 bases and J by 7 bases, with 3 bases of the junction left unmatched. The CDR3 spells CSAVLAGTQYF. The CDR3, as DNA: TGCAGTGCCGTACTAGCGGGGACCCAGTACTTC.

CDR3 protein: CAISVESAGYGYTF. DNA of the CDR3: TGTGCCATCAGTGTCGAATCTGCGGGCTATGGCTACACCTTC. The chain uses TRBV10-3 and TRBJ1-2, with no clear D. CDR3 length: 14 residues. With 4 bases removed from V and 4 bases from J, the gap between germline ends came to 13 bases. Germline values: CDR1 ENHRY, CDR2 SYGVKD.

With regard to this clonotype: One end of the junction fails to match germline, which may point to a read error. The gene calls are TRBV20-1 and TRBJ1-2, with D maybe TRBD1 (5 bases). Per the germline V gene, CDR1 is DFQATT and CDR2 is SNEGSKA (reference sequence). The CDR3 is 15 residues long. This CDR3 reads CSATGTSGRIYAYTF. In DNA, the CDR3 is TGCAGTGCAACAGGAACTAGCGGGCGCATTTATGCCTACACCTTC.

Comment on this clonotype: A read error may be the cause here, since a much bigger clone is one base away. The V and J genes are TRBV20-1 and TRBJ2-2, with a possible D match to TRBD2 (5 bases). Germline-derived CDR1 and CDR2 are DFQATT and SNEGSKA (reference sequence). The CDR3 sequence is 15 residues long. The CDR3 is CSARAQVTNTGKLFF. The CDR3 nucleotides read TGCAGTGCTAGAGCCCAGGTGACGAACACCGGGAAGCTGTTTTTT.